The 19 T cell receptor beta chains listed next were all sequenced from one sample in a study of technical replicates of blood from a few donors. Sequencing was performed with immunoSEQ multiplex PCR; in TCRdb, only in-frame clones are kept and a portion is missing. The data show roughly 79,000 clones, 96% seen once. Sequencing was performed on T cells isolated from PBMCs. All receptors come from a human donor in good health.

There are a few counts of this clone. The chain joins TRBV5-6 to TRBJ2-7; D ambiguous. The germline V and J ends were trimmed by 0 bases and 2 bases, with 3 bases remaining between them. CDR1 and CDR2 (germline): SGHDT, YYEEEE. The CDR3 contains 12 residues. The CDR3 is CASSLATYEQYF. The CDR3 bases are TGTGCCAGCAGCTTGGCCACCTACGAGCAGTACTTC.

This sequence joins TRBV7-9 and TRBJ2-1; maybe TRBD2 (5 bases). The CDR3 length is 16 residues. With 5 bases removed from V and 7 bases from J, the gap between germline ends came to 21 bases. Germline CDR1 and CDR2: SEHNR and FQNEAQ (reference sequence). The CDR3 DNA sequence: TGTGCCAGCAGCGAGCAAGCGGTGGGCTGGGGTAATGAGCAGTTCTTC. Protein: CASSEQAVGWGNEQFF.

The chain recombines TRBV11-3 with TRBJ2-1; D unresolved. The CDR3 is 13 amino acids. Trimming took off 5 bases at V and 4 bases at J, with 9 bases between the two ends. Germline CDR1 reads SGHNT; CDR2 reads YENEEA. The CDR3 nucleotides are TGTGCCAGCAGCCCGGTCGGTTACAATGAGCAGTTCTTC. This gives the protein CASSPVGYNEQFF.

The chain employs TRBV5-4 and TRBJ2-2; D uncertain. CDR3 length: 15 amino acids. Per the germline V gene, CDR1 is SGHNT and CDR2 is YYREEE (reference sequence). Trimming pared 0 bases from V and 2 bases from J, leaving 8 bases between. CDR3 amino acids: CASSLGPTNTGELFF. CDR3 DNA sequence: TGTGCCAGCAGCTTGGGGCCGACTAACACCGGGGAGCTGTTTTTT.

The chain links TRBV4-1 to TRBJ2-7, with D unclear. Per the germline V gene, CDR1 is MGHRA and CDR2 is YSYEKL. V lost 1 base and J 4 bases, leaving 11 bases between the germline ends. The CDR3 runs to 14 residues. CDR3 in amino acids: CASSQGPLNYEQYF. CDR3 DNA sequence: TGCGCCAGCAGCCAAGGGCCCCTGAATTACGAGCAGTACTTC.

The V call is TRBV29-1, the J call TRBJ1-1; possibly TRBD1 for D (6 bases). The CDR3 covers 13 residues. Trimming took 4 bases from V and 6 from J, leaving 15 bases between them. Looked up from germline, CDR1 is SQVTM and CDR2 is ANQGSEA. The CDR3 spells CSVAETGAAEAFF. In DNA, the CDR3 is TGCAGCGTTGCTGAGACAGGAGCCGCTGAAGCTTTCTTT. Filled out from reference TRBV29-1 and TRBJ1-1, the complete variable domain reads SAVISQKPSRDICQRGTSLTIQCQVDSQVTMMFWYRQQPGQSLTLIATANQGSEATYESGFVIDKFPISRPNLTFSTLTVSNMSPEDSSIYLCSVAETGAAEAFFGQGTRLTVV.

The CDR3 protein is CASSPGQGKEVGETQYF. In nucleotides, the CDR3 is TGTGCCAGCAGTCCGGGACAGGGGAAAGAAGTCGGAGAGACCCAGTACTTC. The chain joins TRBV27 to TRBJ2-5; 10 bases align to TRBD1. Germline assignment: CDR1 MNHEY and CDR2 SMNVEV (reference sequence). The J segment lost 4 bases and the V segment lost 5 bases, leaving 13 bases of the junction unmatched. CDR3 length: 17 amino acids.

The CDR3 reads CASSTLTGQPQHF. The CDR3 bases are TGTGCCAGTAGTACCTTGACAGGGCAGCCCCAGCATTTT. The chain uses TRBV19 and TRBJ1-5; 7 nucleotides align to TRBD1. CDR1 and CDR2 (germline): LNHDA, SQIVND (reference sequence). V shed 4 bases, J shed 7 bases, and the junction held 4 bases outside the gene matches. This CDR3 is built from 13 residues.

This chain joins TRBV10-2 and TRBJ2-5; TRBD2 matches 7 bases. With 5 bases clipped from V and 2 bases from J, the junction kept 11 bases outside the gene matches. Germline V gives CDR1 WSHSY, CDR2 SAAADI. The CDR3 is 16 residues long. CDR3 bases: TGCGCCAGCAGTTCCCGGACTAGGTATAGACAAGAGACCCAGTACTTC. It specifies CASSSRTRYRQETQYF.

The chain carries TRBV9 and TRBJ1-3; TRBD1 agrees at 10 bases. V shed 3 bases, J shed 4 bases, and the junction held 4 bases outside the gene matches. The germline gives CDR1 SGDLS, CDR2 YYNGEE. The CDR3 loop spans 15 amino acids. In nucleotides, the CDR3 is TGTGCCAGCAGCGGAGACAGGGGGCGAGGAAACACCATATATTTT. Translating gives CASSGDRGRGNTIYF.

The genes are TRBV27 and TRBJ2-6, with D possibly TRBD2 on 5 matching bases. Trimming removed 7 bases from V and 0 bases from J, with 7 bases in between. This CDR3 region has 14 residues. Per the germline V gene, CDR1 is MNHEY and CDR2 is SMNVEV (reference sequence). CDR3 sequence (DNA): TGTGCCAGCAAAGGGAGCTCTGGGGCCAACGTCCTGACTTTC. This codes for CASKGSSGANVLTF. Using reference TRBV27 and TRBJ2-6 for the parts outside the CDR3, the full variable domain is EAQVTQNPRYLITVTGKKLTVTCSQNMNHEYMSWYRQDPGLGLRQIYYSMNVEVTDKGDVPEGYKVSRKEKRNFPLILESPSPNQTSLYFCASKGSSGANVLTFGAGSRLTVL.

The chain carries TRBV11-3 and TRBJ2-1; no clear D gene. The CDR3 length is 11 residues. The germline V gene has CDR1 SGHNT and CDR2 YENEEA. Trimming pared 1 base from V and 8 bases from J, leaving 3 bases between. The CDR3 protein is CASSLGHEQFF. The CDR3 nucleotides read TGTGCCAGCAGCTTAGGGCATGAGCAGTTCTTC.

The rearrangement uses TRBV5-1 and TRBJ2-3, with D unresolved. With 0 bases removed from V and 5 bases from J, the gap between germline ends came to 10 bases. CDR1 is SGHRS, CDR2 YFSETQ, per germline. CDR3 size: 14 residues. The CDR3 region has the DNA TGCGCCAGCAGCTTGGTTACCCGCGGAGATACGCAGTATTTT. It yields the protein CASSLVTRGDTQYF. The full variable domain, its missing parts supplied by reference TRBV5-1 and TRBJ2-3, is KAGVTQTPRYLIKTRGQQVTLSCSPISGHRSVSWYQQTPGQGLQFLFEYFSETQRNKGNFPGRFSGRQFSNSRSEMNVSTLELGDSALYLCASSLVTRGDTQYFGPGTRLTVL.

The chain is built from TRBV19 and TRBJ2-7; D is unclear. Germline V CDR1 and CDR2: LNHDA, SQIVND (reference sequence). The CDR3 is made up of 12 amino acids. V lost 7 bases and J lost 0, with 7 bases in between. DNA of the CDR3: TGTGCCAGTATGAGTAGCTCCTACGAGCAGTACTTC. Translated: CASMSSSYEQYF.

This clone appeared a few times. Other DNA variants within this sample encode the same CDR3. Here the CDR3 reads CSVGTGGSYEQYF. The CDR3 DNA reads as TGCAGCGTAGGGACAGGGGGAAGCTACGAGCAGTACTTC. The V call is TRBV29-1, the J call TRBJ2-7, with TRBD1 identical over 11 bases. V shed 6 bases, J shed 3 bases, and the junction held 4 bases outside the gene matches. The CDR3 covers 13 residues. The germline V gene has CDR1 SQVTM and CDR2 ANQGSEA.

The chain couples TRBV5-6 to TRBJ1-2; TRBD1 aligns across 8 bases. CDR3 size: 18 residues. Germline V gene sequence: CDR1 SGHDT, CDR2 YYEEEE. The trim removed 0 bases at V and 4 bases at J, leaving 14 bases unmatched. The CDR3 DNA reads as TGTGCCAGCAGCTTGGGGGGACAGGAGAAGGCTGGAAGCTATGGCTACACCTTC. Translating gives CASSLGGQEKAGSYGYTF.

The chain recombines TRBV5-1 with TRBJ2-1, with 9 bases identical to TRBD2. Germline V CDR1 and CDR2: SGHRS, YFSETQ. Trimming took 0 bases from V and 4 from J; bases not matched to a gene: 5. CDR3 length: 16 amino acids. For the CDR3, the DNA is TGCGCCAGCAGCTTGGTGTCTAGCGGGGTATACAATGAGCAGTTCTTC. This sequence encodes CASSLVSSGVYNEQFF.

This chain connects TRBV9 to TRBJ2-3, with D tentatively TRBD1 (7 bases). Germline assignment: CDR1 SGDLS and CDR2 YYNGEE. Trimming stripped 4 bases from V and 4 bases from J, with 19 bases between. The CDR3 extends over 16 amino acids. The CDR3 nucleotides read TGTGCCAGCAGCCTCAGAGGGCGGGACAGTTCAGATACGCAGTATTTT. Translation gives CASSLRGRDSSDTQYF.

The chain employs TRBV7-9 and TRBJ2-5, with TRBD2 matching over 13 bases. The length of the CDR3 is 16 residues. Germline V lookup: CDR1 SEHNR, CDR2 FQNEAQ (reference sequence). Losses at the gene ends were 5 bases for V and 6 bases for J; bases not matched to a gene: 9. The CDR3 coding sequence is TGTGCCAGCAGCAAAGGACTAGCGGGAGATGAGAAGACCCAGTACTTC. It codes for CASSKGLAGDEKTQYF.